This TCR beta chain was observed in a study of shared clonotypes between healthy human individuals. The CDR3 is made up of 15 amino acids. After removal of 4 bases from V and 0 bases from J, the junction contained 8 bases not matched to a gene. Looked up from germline, CDR1 is SQVTM and CDR2 is ANQGSEA. Measured with immunoSEQ multiplex PCR; TCRdb has only the in-frame clones, and not every one. The sample holds roughly 650,000 clones, more than 95% seen once. This chain links TRBV29-1 with TRBJ1-1; TRBD1 aligns across 7 bases. The sequence was collected from a woman aged 25-40 years in good health. Sequencing was done on a sample of naive CD4+ T cells sorted from blood. Regarding subset: CD45RA+ positively selected. CDR3 sequence reads: CSVAQQGSMNTEAFF. As DNA, the CDR3 is TGCAGCGTTGCTCAACAGGGGAGCATGAACACTGAAGCTTTCTTT. The whole variable domain, filled in from reference TRBV29-1 and TRBJ1-1, reads SAVISQKPSRDICQRGTSLTIQCQVDSQVTMMFWYRQQPGQSLTLIATANQGSEATYESGFVIDKFPISRPNLTFSTLTVSNMSPEDSSIYLCSVAQQGSMNTEAFFGQGTRLTVV.